The rows below give T cell receptor beta chains drawn from one sample of a study of radiotherapy plus CTLA-4 blockade in lung cancer. Sequenced by immunoSEQ multiplex PCR; TCRdb stores in-frame clones only, minus some. The repertoire holds about 66,000 clones, with under 85% as singletons. This sample comprised peripheral blood, obtained from a patient treated with radiotherapy plus ipilimumab. These receptors were taken from a human donor with non-small cell lung cancer who had a partial response to radiotherapy plus ipilimumab. The CDR3 runs from the conserved cysteine through the conserved F or W. D genes are given only for firm matches. For some rows the clone size is stated as once, few or many, or as a class when expanded; others skip it.

J: TRBJ1-2; D: TRBD1; size: .; V: TRBV6-1; DNA: TGTGCCAGCAGTGGACAGGGGAACTATGGCTACACCTTC; CDR3: CASSGQGNYGYTF
J: TRBJ1-2; D: .; size: .; V: TRBV6-6; DNA: TGTGCCAGCACATACCCGGCAGGGGACGGCTACACCTTC; CDR3: CASTYPAGDGYTF
J: TRBJ2-7; D: .; size: .; V: TRBV28; DNA: TGTGCCAGCAGTTCCCCGAAGGGGCTATACGAGCAGTACTTC; CDR3: CASSSPKGLYEQYF
J: TRBJ2-3; D: TRBD1; size: .; V: TRBV5-1; DNA: TGCGCCAGCAGCATGGGACAGGGGGCAGATACGCAGTATTTT; CDR3: CASSMGQGADTQYF
J: TRBJ2-5; D: TRBD2; size: .; V: TRBV10-3; DNA: TGTGCCATCAGGGATACTAGCGGGAGTAGGGAGACCCAGTACTTC; CDR3: CAIRDTSGSRETQYF
J: TRBJ2-2; D: .; size: .; V: TRBV7-3; DNA: TGTGCCAGCAGCTTACTAGGAGCCGGGGAGCTGTTTTTT; CDR3: CASSLLGAGELFF
J: TRBJ2-1; D: .; size: .; V: TRBV28; DNA: TGTGCCAGCAGTTTATCCGGTTTGTCAACCCAGTTCTTC; CDR3: CASSLSGLSTQFF
J: TRBJ2-2; D: .; size: .; V: TRBV2; DNA: TGTGCCAGCAGTGATCTCGGGAGAGTGGCCGGGGAGCTGTTTTTT; CDR3: CASSDLGRVAGELFF
J: TRBJ1-5; D: TRBD1; size: .; V: TRBV2; DNA: TGTGCCAGCAAGGGAGGGACAGGAGGGTATGGCAATCAGCCCCAGCATTTT; CDR3: CASKGGTGGYGNQPQHF
J: TRBJ2-5; D: TRBD2; size: .; V: TRBV18; DNA: TGTGCCAGCTCACGGGGGACTAAGGAAGAGACCCAGTACTTC; CDR3: CASSRGTKEETQYF
J: TRBJ2-6; D: .; size: .; V: TRBV21-1; DNA: TGTGCCAGCAGCAAATCGTTCTACAGGGGGAGCTCTGGGGCCAACGTCCTGACTTTC; CDR3: CASSKSFYRGSSGANVLTF
J: TRBJ1-2; D: .; size: .; V: TRBV4-2; DNA: TGTGCCAGCAGCCAAGAGAGGAATGGGGGCTACACCTTC; CDR3: CASSQERNGGYTF
J: TRBJ2-7; D: .; size: many; V: TRBV6-1; DNA: TGTGCCAGCAGTACGACTAGAACCTACGAGCAGTACTTC; CDR3: CASSTTRTYEQYF
J: TRBJ2-1; D: .; size: .; V: TRBV14; DNA: TGTGCCAGCAGCCAAGTCGGTTACAATGAGCAGTTCTTC; CDR3: CASSQVGYNEQFF
J: TRBJ2-3; D: .; size: few; V: TRBV5-1; DNA: TGCGCCAGCAGCTTGGCATCGGACAGTGGCACAGATACGCAGTATTTT; CDR3: CASSLASDSGTDTQYF
J: TRBJ2-3; D: TRBD2; size: .; V: TRBV4-1; DNA: TGCGCCAGCAGCCTCTCCGGAAGCGGGAGCAGCACAGATACGCAGTATTTT; CDR3: CASSLSGSGSSTDTQYF